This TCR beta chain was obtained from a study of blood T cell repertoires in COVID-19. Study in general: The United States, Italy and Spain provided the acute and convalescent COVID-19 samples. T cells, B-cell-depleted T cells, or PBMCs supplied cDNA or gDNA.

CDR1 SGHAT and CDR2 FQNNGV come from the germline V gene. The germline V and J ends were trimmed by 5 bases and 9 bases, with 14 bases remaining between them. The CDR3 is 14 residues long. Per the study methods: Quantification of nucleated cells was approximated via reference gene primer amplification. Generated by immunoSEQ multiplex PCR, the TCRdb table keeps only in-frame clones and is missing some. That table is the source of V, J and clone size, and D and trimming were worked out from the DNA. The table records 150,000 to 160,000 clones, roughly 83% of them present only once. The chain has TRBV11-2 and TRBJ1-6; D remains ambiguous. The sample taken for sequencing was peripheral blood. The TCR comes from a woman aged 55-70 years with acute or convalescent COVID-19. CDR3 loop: CASSPPLTGSPLHF. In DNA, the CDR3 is TGTGCCAGCAGCCCTCCCTTAACGGGTTCACCCCTCCACTTT.